The 29 T cell receptor beta chains below all came from one sample that was sequenced in a study of somatic mutations in cytotoxic T cells in rheumatoid arthritis. Assay: immunoSEQ multiplex PCR; the TCRdb copy retains only in-frame clones and omits some. The sample records around 2,800 clones, around 83% being singletons. Specimen: CD8+ T cells sorted from blood. The origin of the receptors is a man aged 55 to 70 with rheumatoid arthritis.

This clone showed up just once. This chain uses TRBV7-6 with TRBJ1-1; D may be TRBD1 (5 bases). The CDR3 is made up of 14 amino acids. Germline V CDR1 and CDR2: SGHVS, FNYEAQ. Trimming left V 5 bases short and J 3 bases short, with 13 bases between. In DNA, the CDR3 is TGTGCCAGCAGCCAAAGTGGGGGGTACACTGAAGCTTTCTTT. Its translation is CASSQSGGYTEAFF.

The chain has TRBV7-3 and TRBJ2-7; possible D gene TRBD2, 6 bases. Germline CDR1 is SGHTA and CDR2 is FQGTGA. V lost 5 bases to trimming and J lost 3 bases, with 11 bases between them. The CDR3 spans 13 residues. The CDR3 here is CASSPGGRYEQYF. The DNA of the CDR3 is TGTGCCAGCAGCCCCGGGGGTCGCTACGAGCAGTACTTC.

The chain uses TRBV23-1 and TRBJ2-7; 7 bases are a match to TRBD1. TRBV23-1 is noted as an ORF with a role that remains uncertain. Trimming removed 2 bases from V and 2 bases from J; junction bases left unmatched: 18. This CDR3 has 19 amino acids. This CDR3 is CASSQLKIKTGRKAYEQYF. For the CDR3, the DNA is TGCGCCAGCAGTCAACTAAAGATTAAGACAGGGCGCAAGGCCTACGAGCAGTACTTC.

This clone was counted between two and nine times. The chain combines TRBV4-3 with TRBJ1-2; D is possibly TRBD1 (5 bases). The germline V gene has CDR1 LGHNA and CDR2 YSLEER. The germline V and J ends were trimmed by 0 bases and 4 bases, with 18 bases remaining between them. CDR3 length: 17 amino acids. The CDR3 reads CASSQDTSGQGGYGYTF. DNA of the CDR3: TGCGCCAGCAGCCAAGATACATCCGGGCAGGGTGGCTATGGCTACACCTTC.

The CDR3 DNA reads TGCGCCAGCAGCCAAACGGGACAGGGAACCTACGAGCAGTACTTC. Protein product: CASSQTGQGTYEQYF. The rearrangement joins TRBV4-1 to TRBJ2-7, with TRBD1 matching over 9 bases. CDR1 MGHRA and CDR2 YSYEKL come from the germline V gene. The V gene end was trimmed by 2 bases and the J gene end by 2 bases; junction bases not matched to a gene: 4. The CDR3 is 15 residues long.

This chain uses TRBV30 with TRBJ2-2; TRBD1 aligns across 7 bases. CDR1 is GTSNPN and CDR2 is SVGIG in the germline V gene (reference sequence). J lost 4 bases, V lost 4 bases, and 6 bases had no gene match. The CDR3 loop spans 14 amino acids. The chain's CDR3 is CAWIRGPGTGELFF. CDR3 nucleotide sequence: TGTGCCTGGATAAGGGGGCCGGGCACCGGGGAGCTGTTTTTT.

The rearrangement joins TRBV10-3 to TRBJ2-7, with TRBD2 matching over 13 bases. The V gene's germline CDR1 is ENHRY and CDR2 SYGVKD. Trimming at V came to 2 bases and at J to 0 bases, leaving 7 bases not matched to a gene. The CDR3 has 18 residues. In nucleotides, the CDR3 is TGTGCCATCAGTGAGCCCGGACTAGCGGGGGCTACCTCCTACGAGCAGTACTTC. Translated, it gives CAISEPGLAGATSYEQYF.

V gene TRBV7-6 combines with J gene TRBJ1-2; TRBD1 matches at 9 bases. J gave up 5 bases and V 5 bases, and 3 bases lay outside the gene matches. The V gene's germline CDR1 is SGHVS and CDR2 FNYEAQ. The CDR3 is made up of 13 amino acids. CDR3 nucleotide sequence: TGTGCCAGCAGCGGGGGACAGGGATATGGCTACACCTTC. Translating it yields CASSGGQGYGYTF.

This rearrangement joins TRBV2 to TRBJ2-7, with a possible D match to TRBD1 (6 bases). The CDR3 has 14 residues. V was pared by 8 bases and J by 5 bases, with 19 bases between. CDR1 SNHLY and CDR2 FYNNEI come from the germline V gene. CDR3 sequence (DNA): TGTGCCAGCGCAGGGGCCGCGGTAGGAAACGAGCAGTACTTC. It translates to CASAGAAVGNEQYF. Full variable domain (rest looked up from reference TRBV2 and TRBJ2-7): EPEVTQTPSHQVTQMGQEVILRCVPISNHLYFYWYRQILGQKVEFLVSFYNNEISEKSEIFDDQFSVERPDGSNFTLKIRSTKLEDSAMYFCASAGAAVGNEQYFGPGTRLTVT.

This clone came up once. The gene calls are TRBV5-1 and TRBJ2-7; perhaps TRBD1 as D (6 bases). The CDR3 runs 15 residues. Germline CDR1 is SGHRS and CDR2 is YFSETQ. With 7 bases removed from V and 4 bases from J, the gap between germline ends came to 21 bases. In nucleotides, the CDR3 is TGCGCCAGCTACCCAGGTACCAGGGGAAAGTACGAGCAGTACTTC. Amino acids: CASYPGTRGKYEQYF. Full variable domain (missing parts from reference TRBV5-1 and TRBJ2-7): KAGVTQTPRYLIKTRGQQVTLSCSPISGHRSVSWYQQTPGQGLQFLFEYFSETQRNKGNFPGRFSGRQFSNSRSEMNVSTLELGDSALYLCASYPGTRGKYEQYFGPGTRLTVT.

The rearrangement links TRBV5-6 to TRBJ1-1; tentatively, D is TRBD1 (5 bases). Germline V gene lookup returns CDR1 SGHDT and CDR2 YYEEEE. This CDR3 has 16 amino acids. Deletions cut 0 bases from V and 1 base from J, with 13 bases between. The CDR3 loop is CASSLEGWRGNTEAFF. The CDR3 DNA sequence: TGTGCCAGCAGCTTGGAGGGGTGGAGGGGGAACACTGAAGCTTTCTTT.

This CDR3 reads CASSESQGWTDTQYF. Here the CDR3 DNA reads TGCGCCAGCAGTGAGTCCCAGGGGTGGACAGATACGCAGTATTTT. The V gene is TRBV10-2, the J gene TRBJ2-3, with D maybe TRBD1 (6 bases). The CDR3 consists of 15 residues. Germline V gene lookup returns CDR1 WSHSY and CDR2 SAAADI. The germline V and J ends were trimmed by 0 bases and 3 bases, with 10 bases remaining between them.

This clone was seen once. CDR3 amino acids: CASSSPTEYQETQYF. DNA for the CDR3: TGTGCCAGCAGTTCCCCGACTGAGTACCAAGAGACCCAGTACTTC. J is TRBJ2-5 and V is TRBV28; D gene uncertain. The CDR3 runs to 15 residues. The germline gives CDR1 MDHEN, CDR2 SYDVKM. V lost 4 bases and J 0 bases, leaving 12 bases between the germline ends.

This chain joins TRBV6-1 and TRBJ2-3; D unresolved. The CDR3 is 11 amino acids. V was pared by 3 bases and J by 5 bases, with 3 bases between. Germline values: CDR1 MNHNS, CDR2 SASEGT. Written as DNA, the CDR3 is TGTGCCAGCAGTGACGGAGATACGCAGTATTTT. Protein: CASSDGDTQYF.

A few counts support this clone. V is TRBV9 and J is TRBJ2-2; 8 bases line up with TRBD2. The germline V gene encodes CDR1 SGDLS and CDR2 YYNGEE. The V segment lost 3 bases and the J segment 7 bases; nucleotides outside the gene matches: 11. This CDR3 region has 16 residues. CDR3 sequence: CASSAPVGGADGELFF. CDR3 nucleotide sequence: TGTGCCAGCAGCGCTCCCGTCGGGGGGGCCGACGGGGAGCTGTTTTTT.

The genes are TRBV27 and TRBJ1-1; D is ambiguous. The CDR3 loop spans 13 amino acids. V was pared by 7 bases and J by 1 base, with 10 bases between. Germline assignment: CDR1 MNHEY and CDR2 SMNVEV (reference sequence). The CDR3 region is CASKLFGNTEAFF. The CDR3, as DNA: TGTGCCAGCAAGTTATTCGGGAACACTGAAGCTTTCTTT.

V gene TRBV30 combines with J gene TRBJ2-3; tentative D call: TRBD2 (6 bases). The CDR3 consists of 15 residues. Trimming cost V 4 bases and J 0 bases, with 14 bases left between them. CDR1 and CDR2 from the germline V gene are GTSNPN and SVGIG (reference sequence). This CDR3 is CAWTGGGTSTDTQYF. DNA of the CDR3: TGTGCCTGGACCGGTGGGGGGACTAGCACAGATACGCAGTATTTT.

This clone has a single count. The genes are TRBV4-3 and TRBJ1-2, with D perhaps TRBD1 (6 bases). V lost 0 bases and J lost 11, with 19 bases in between. The CDR3 sequence is 15 residues long. Germline V gene data show CDR1 as LGHNA and CDR2 as YSLEER. In DNA, the CDR3 is TGCGCCAGCAGCCAAGAGGCGAGACAGGATCTTGGGTACACCTTC. Translation: CASSQEARQDLGYTF.

The chain links TRBV5-6 to TRBJ2-7; 8 positions agree with TRBD2. Germline V CDR1 and CDR2: SGHDT, YYEEEE. The CDR3 extends over 15 amino acids. The ends lost 4 bases at V and 5 bases at J; junction bases unmatched: 11. The CDR3 DNA is TGTGCCAGCAGCGCCCCGGGGGGGAGGTTGGACGAGCAGTACTTC. It is translated as CASSAPGGRLDEQYF.

The rearrangement uses TRBV27 and TRBJ2-1; tentative D call: TRBD1 (6 bases). V lost 6 bases and J lost 5, with 14 bases in between. Germline V gene data show CDR1 as MNHEY and CDR2 as SMNVEV (reference sequence). The CDR3 has 14 residues. The CDR3 DNA is TGTGCCAGCAGAGCAGGGGCCGCAAACAATGAGCAGTTCTTC. Its protein product is CASRAGAANNEQFF.

The gene calls are TRBV7-3 and TRBJ2-2, with 7 bases lining up with TRBD1. In germline, CDR1 is SGHTA, CDR2 FQGTGA. The CDR3 sequence is 17 residues long. Unmatched junction bases numbered 12, after V lost 2 bases and J lost 6 bases. Here the CDR3 DNA reads TGTGCCAGCAGCTTAGGGGGACAGATTTTTGGTGCCGGGGAGCTGTTTTTT. Amino acids: CASSLGGQIFGAGELFF.

The chain recombines TRBV6-1 with TRBJ1-5; unclear D gene. The ends were cut back, 2 bases at V and 7 bases at J, with 6 bases in the middle. The length of the CDR3 is 12 residues. Germline loops: CDR1 MNHNS, CDR2 SASEGT. The CDR3 region is CASSELSQPQHF. The CDR3 region has the DNA TGTGCCAGCAGTGAACTATCCCAGCCCCAGCATTTT.

The chain links TRBV6-5 to TRBJ2-1, with TRBD1 identical over 9 bases. The CDR3 runs to 14 residues. Trimming took 3 bases from V and 7 from J; bases not matched to a gene: 4. Germline CDR1 and CDR2: MNHEY and SVGAGI. For the CDR3, the DNA is TGTGCCAGCAGTTATTCCGGGACAGGGAATGAGCAGTTCTTC. It specifies CASSYSGTGNEQFF.

The rearrangement joins TRBV4-1 to TRBJ1-5, with a tentative D call TRBD1 (5 bases). V lost 4 bases to trimming and J lost 7 bases, with 14 bases between them. Germline V CDR1 and CDR2: MGHRA, YSYEKL. The CDR3 spans 14 residues. For the CDR3, the DNA is TGCGCCAGCAGCCCCCCCCCAGGGCTGCAGCCCCAGCATTTT. Residues: CASSPPPGLQPQHF.

This chain uses TRBV28 with TRBJ2-3; D is perhaps TRBD1 (6 bases). Trimming cost V 4 bases and J 5 bases, with 16 bases left between them. This CDR3 comprises 15 residues. Germline loops: CDR1 MDHEN, CDR2 SYDVKM. CDR3 nucleotide sequence: TGTGCCAGCAGTTGGACTTATACAGGGATAGATACGCAGTATTTT. This translates into CASSWTYTGIDTQYF. Drawing the rest from reference TRBV28 and TRBJ2-3, the complete variable domain is DVKVTQSSRYLVKRTGEKVFLECVQDMDHENMFWYRQDPGLGLRLIYFSYDVKMKEKGDIPEGYSVSREKKERFSLILESASTNQTSMYLCASSWTYTGIDTQYFGPGTRLTVL.

This chain uses TRBV30 with TRBJ2-7; maybe TRBD1 (5 bases). This CDR3 has 14 amino acids. With 1 base removed from V and 1 base from J, the gap between germline ends came to 11 bases. The germline CDR1 and CDR2 sequences are GTSNPN and SVGIG (reference sequence). CDR3 bases: TGTGCCTGGAGTGACGCCAGGGTGTCCTACGAGCAGTACTTC. Amino acids: CAWSDARVSYEQYF.

CDR3 sequence (DNA): TGTGCCAGCTCTCATCCCAGGGAAGGGAACACCATATATTTT. Translating gives CASSHPREGNTIYF. The V and J genes are TRBV9 and TRBJ1-3; weak D call: TRBD1 (5 bases). Trimming cost V 7 bases and J 7 bases, with 18 bases left between them. From germline, CDR1 is SGDLS and CDR2 YYNGEE. The CDR3 length is 14 residues.

The rearrangement links TRBV29-1 to TRBJ2-7, with 9 nucleotides matching TRBD1. V lost 4 bases to trimming and J lost 1 base; unmatched junction nucleotides: 11. The V gene's germline CDR1 is SQVTM and CDR2 ANQGSEA. The CDR3 sequence is 16 residues long. The CDR3 DNA sequence: TGCAGCGTTGTGCCATTTGGGACAGGGCGTTCCTACGAGCAGTACTTC. It encodes CSVVPFGTGRSYEQYF.

The CDR3 sequence is CASSPSVSYEQYF. DNA for the CDR3: TGTGCCAGCAGCCCCAGTGTTTCCTACGAGCAGTACTTC. This chain uses TRBV13 with TRBJ2-7; no clear D gene. With 5 bases removed from V and 1 base from J, the gap between germline ends came to 9 bases. This CDR3 is built from 13 residues. Germline assignment: CDR1 PRHDT and CDR2 FYEKMQ (reference sequence).